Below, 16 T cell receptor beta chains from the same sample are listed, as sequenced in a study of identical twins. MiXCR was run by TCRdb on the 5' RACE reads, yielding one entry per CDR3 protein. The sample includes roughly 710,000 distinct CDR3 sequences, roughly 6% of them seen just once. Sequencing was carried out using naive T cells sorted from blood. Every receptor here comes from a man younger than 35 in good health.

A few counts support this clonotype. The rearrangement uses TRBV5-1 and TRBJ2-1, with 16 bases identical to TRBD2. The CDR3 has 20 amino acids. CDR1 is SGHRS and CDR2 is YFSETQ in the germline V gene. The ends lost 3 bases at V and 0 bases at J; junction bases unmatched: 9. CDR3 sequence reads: CASSSVPGLAGGSSYNEQFF. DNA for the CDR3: TGCGCCAGCAGCTCCGTCCCGGGACTAGCGGGAGGGAGCTCCTACAATGAGCAGTTCTTC.

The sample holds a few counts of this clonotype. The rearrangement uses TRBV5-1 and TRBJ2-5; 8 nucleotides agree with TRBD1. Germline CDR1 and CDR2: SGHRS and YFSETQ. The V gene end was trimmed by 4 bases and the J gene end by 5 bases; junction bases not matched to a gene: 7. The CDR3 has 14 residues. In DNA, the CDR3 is TGCGCCAGCAGCGGGACAGGAGGTGAGGAGACCCAGTACTTC. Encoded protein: CASSGTGGEETQYF.

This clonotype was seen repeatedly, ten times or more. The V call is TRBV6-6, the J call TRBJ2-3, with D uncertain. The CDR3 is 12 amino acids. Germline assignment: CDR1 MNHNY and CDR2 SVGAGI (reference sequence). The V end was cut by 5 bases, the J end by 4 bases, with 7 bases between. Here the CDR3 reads CASSGSADTQYF. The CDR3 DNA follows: TGTGCCAGCAGTGGGTCGGCAGATACGCAGTATTTT.

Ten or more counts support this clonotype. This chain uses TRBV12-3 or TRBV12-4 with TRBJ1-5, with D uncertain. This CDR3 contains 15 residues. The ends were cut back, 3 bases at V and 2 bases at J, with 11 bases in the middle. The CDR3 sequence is CASSFQEIGNQPQHF. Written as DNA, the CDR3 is TGTGCCAGCAGTTTTCAGGAGATAGGCAATCAGCCCCAGCATTTT.

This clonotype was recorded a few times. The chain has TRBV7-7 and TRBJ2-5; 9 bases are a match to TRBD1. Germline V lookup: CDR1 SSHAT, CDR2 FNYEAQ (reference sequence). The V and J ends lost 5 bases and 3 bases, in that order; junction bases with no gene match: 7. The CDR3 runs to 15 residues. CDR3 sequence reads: CASSAPGQGEETQYF. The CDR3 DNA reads TGTGCCAGCAGCGCGCCGGGACAGGGCGAAGAGACCCAGTACTTC.

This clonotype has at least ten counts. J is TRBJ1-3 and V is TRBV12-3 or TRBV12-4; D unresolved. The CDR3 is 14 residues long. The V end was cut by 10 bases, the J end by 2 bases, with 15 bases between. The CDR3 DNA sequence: TGTGCCACCCAAGAGGGTGTTGCTGGAAACACCATATATTTT. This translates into CATQEGVAGNTIYF.

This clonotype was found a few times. The CDR3 loop is CASSFGGFSYNEQFF. The CDR3 coding sequence is TGTGCCAGCAGCTTTGGCGGATTCTCCTACAATGAGCAGTTCTTC. This chain connects TRBV7-8 to TRBJ2-1; no clear D. The germline CDR1 and CDR2 sequences are SGHVS and FQNEAQ. The CDR3 length is 15 residues. Trimming removed 3 bases from V and 0 bases from J, with 9 bases in between.

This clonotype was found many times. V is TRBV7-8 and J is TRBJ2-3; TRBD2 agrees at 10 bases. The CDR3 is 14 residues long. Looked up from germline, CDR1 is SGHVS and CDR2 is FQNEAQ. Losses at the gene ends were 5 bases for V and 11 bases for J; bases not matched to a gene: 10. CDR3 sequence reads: CASSHRASGSVQYF. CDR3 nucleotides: TGTGCCAGCAGCCATCGGGCTAGCGGGAGCGTGCAGTATTTT.

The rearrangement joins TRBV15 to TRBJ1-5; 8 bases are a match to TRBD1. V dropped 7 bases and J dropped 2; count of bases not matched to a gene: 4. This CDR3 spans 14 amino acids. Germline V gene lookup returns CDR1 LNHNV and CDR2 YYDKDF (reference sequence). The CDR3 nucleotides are TGTGCCACCAATTTGGACAGGGGCAATCAGCCCCAGCATTTT. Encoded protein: CATNLDRGNQPQHF.

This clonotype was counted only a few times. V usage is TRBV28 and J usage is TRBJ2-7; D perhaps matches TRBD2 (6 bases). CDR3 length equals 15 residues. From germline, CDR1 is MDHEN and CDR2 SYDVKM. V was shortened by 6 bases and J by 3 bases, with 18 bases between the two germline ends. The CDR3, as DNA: TGTGCCAGCAGCACTTACGGGGGAGGTATCTACGAGCAGTACTTC. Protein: CASSTYGGGIYEQYF. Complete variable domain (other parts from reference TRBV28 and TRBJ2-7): DVKVTQSSRYLVKRTGEKVFLECVQDMDHENMFWYRQDPGLGLRLIYFSYDVKMKEKGDIPEGYSVSREKKERFSLILESASTNQTSMYLCASSTYGGGIYEQYFGPGTRLTVT.

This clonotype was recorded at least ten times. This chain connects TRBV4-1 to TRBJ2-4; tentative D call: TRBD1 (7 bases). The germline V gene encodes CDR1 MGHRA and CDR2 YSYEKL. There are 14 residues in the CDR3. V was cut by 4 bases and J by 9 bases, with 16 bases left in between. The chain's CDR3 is CASSPRQGAGIQYF. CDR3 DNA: TGCGCCAGCAGCCCGAGACAGGGAGCGGGCATTCAGTACTTC.

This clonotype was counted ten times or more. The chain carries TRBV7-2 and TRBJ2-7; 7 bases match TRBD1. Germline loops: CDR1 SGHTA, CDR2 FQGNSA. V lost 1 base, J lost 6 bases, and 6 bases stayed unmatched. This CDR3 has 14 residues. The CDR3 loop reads CASSLGTGVGEQYF. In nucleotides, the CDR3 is TGTGCCAGCAGCTTAGGCACAGGGGTCGGCGAGCAGTACTTC.

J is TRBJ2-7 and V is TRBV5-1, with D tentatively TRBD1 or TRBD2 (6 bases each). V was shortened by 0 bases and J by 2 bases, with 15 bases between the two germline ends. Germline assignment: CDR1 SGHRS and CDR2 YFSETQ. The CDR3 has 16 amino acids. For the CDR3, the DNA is TGCGCCAGCAGCTTGGCCGGGGGCGCGTTGGCCTACGAGCAGTACGTC. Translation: CASSLAGGALAYEQYV.

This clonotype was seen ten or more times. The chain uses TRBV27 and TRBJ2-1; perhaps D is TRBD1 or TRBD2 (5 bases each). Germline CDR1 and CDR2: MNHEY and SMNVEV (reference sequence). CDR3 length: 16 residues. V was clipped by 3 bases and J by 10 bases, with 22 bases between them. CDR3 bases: TGTGCCAGCAGTTTTCGGAGTGGGGACGGGGCGGTGGAGCAGTTCTTC. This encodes CASSFRSGDGAVEQFF.

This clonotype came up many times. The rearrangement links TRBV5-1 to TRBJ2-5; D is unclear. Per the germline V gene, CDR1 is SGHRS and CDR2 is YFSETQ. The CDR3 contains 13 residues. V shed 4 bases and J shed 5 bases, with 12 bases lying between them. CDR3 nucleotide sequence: TGCGCCAGCAGCCCCTCAGATGGGGAGACCCAGTACTTC. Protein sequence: CASSPSDGETQYF.

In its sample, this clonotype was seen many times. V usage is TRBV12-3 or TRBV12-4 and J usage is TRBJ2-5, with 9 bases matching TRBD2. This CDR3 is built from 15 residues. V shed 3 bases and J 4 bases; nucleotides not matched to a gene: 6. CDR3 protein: CASSFAGGLVETQYF. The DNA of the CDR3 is TGTGCCAGCAGTTTCGCGGGAGGGCTCGTAGAGACCCAGTACTTC.